The TCR beta chain described here comes from a study of blood T cell repertoires in COVID-19. Study-wide background: Recovered status in Cohort 3 required two negative PCRs, clearance, or symptom resolution. Sources were T cells, B-cell-depleted T cells, or PBMCs; the material itself was cDNA or gDNA.

This CDR3 region has 16 residues. Germline V gives CDR1 SGHVS, CDR2 FQNEAQ. With 5 bases clipped from V and 5 bases from J, the junction kept 14 bases outside the gene matches. This clone was detected only once. TCRdb's table, derived via immunoSEQ multiplex PCR, lists solely in-frame clones and lacks some. The sample consists of over 200,000 clones, approximately 87% of them appearing once. Participants came from some 23 US areas, aged roughly 18 to 89 years. Clinical history as reported by participants underpinned cohort assignment. The sequenced sample was PBMCs or T cells enriched from blood (not recorded which). The TCR originated in a woman between 50 and 59 years old in a cohort exposed to, infected with or recovered from COVID-19 (not recorded which). The chain couples TRBV7-8 to TRBJ2-5; TRBD2 matches at 7 bases. CDR3 loop: CASSRRPLGGRETQYF. CDR3 in DNA: TGTGCCAGCAGCAGGCGCCCCCTCGGGGGGAGGGAGACCCAGTACTTC.